The clone carrying this T cell receptor (beta chain) was seen a few times. The sample originates from a study of T-cell reconstitution after alpha-beta-depleted transplantation in children. Unique molecular identifiers were used to barcode this TCRbeta library. TCRdb called the PCR reads again in MiXCR, with one record for every CDR3 protein. The data contain about 340,000 distinct CDR3 sequences, 13% of them seen just once; the ten biggest clones take up roughly 4.3%. The CDR3 covers 16 residues. Trimming removed 2 bases from V and 2 bases from J, with 15 bases in between. Germline V CDR1 and CDR2: SEHNR, FQNEAQ (reference sequence).

The receptor was derived from a human donor who donated a stem cell graft to a child with Fanconi anemia. The sample consisted of PBMCs, taken from the stem cell graft. The rearrangement links TRBV7-9 to TRBJ1-2; D gene ambiguous. This chain's CDR3 is CASSLYLSAVNYGYTF. The CDR3 DNA reads as TGTGCCAGCAGCTTATATCTTTCGGCGGTCAACTATGGCTACACCTTC.